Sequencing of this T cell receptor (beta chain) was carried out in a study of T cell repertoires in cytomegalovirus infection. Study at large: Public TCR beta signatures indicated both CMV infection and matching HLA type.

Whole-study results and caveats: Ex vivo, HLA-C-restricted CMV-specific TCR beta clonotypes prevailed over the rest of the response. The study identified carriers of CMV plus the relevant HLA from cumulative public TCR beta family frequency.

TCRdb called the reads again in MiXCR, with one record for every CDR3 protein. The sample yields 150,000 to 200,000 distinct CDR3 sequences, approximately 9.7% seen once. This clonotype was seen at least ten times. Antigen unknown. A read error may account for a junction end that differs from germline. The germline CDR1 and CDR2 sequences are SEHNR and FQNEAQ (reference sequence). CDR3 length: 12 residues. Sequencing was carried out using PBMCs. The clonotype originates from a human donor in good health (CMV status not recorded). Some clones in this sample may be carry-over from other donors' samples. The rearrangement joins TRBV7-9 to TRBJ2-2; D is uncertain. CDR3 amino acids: CASSLARQQPVF. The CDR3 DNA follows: TGTGCCAGCAGCTTAGCGCGGCAGCAGCCGGTTTTT.